The source of this TCR beta chain is a study of T cells after yellow fever vaccination. Germline CDR1 reads SGHVS; CDR2 reads FQNEAQ. With 1 base clipped from V and 4 bases from J, the junction kept 7 bases outside the gene matches. CDR3 length equals 16 residues. This clonotype appeared many times. TCRdb redid the calling of the 5' RACE reads with MiXCR, one entry per CDR3 protein. This table has tens of thousands of distinct CDR3 sequences, approximately 7% appearing once. V is TRBV7-8 and J is TRBJ2-7; 10 bases agree with TRBD2. This sequence originates from a man aged 25-40 years who received the YFV17D yellow fever vaccine. Sequences were derived from CD8+ T cells sorted from PBMCs, sampled 15 days after the yellow fever booster vaccination. CDR3 amino acids: CASSLVGASGGYEQYF. The CDR3 bases are TGTGCCAGCAGCTTAGTCGGGGCTAGCGGGGGTTACGAGCAGTACTTC.